This T cell receptor beta chain emerged from a study of shared clonotypes between healthy human individuals. Naivety among CD8 cells was defined by CD45RO negativity and positive CCR7 selection, thereby excluding terminally differentiated effector memory CD45RA+ cells. Samples underwent the assay at deep level. The repertoire was sequenced with immunoSEQ multiplex PCR; TCRdb's copy has only in-frame clones and lacks some. The sample has approximately 2,000,000 clones; 90% to 95% are singletons. V shed 1 base, J shed 5 bases, and the junction held 3 bases outside the gene matches. Per the germline V gene, CDR1 is SGDLS and CDR2 is YYNGEE. The CDR3 is 14 amino acids. This clone was seen a few times.

The clonotype originates from a young man in good health. Some clones in this sample may be carry-over from other donors' samples. Sequences were obtained from naive CD8+ T cells from PBMCs. V gene TRBV9 combines with J gene TRBJ2-7, with 10 bases that match TRBD1. For the CDR3, the DNA is TGTGCCAGCAGCGTAAGACAGGGGGCGGACGAGCAGTACTTC. Protein sequence: CASSVRQGADEQYF.